One and the same sample provided the 5 T cell receptor beta chains below, sequenced in a study of T cell repertoires in cytomegalovirus infection. No antigen has been assigned to these receptors. Using its own MiXCR run on the reads, TCRdb lists one record per CDR3 protein. The sample lists 380,000 or so distinct CDR3 sequences; about a third were seen once. Material: cultured PBMCs, obtained from culture after CMV antigen stimulation. The receptor set was obtained from a human donor in good health (CMV status not recorded). Some clones in this sample may be carry-over from other donors' samples.

The chain uses TRBV11-2 and TRBJ2-3; D is perhaps TRBD2 (6 bases). Trimming cost V 5 bases and J 0 bases, with 18 bases left between them. CDR1 SGHAT and CDR2 FQNNGV come from the germline V gene. CDR3 length: 17 amino acids. The CDR3 here is CASSPGTAALSTDTQYF. The DNA of the CDR3 is TGTGCCAGCAGCCCAGGGACTGCGGCTCTCAGCACAGATACGCAGTATTTT.

This sequence joins TRBV7-2 and TRBJ2-1; 16 positions match TRBD2. From germline, CDR1 is SGHTA and CDR2 FQGNSA. The V gene end was trimmed by 5 bases and the J gene end by 8 bases; junction bases not matched to a gene: 15. CDR3 length: 19 residues. DNA for the CDR3: TGTGCCAGCAGCCAACACCCGGGACTAGCGGGAGGGGCTCATGATGAGCAGTTCTTC. It specifies CASSQHPGLAGGAHDEQFF.

The gene calls are TRBV7-2 and TRBJ1-1; possible D gene TRBD1, 5 bases. Germline V lookup: CDR1 SGHTA, CDR2 FQGNSA. This CDR3 is 15 amino acids long. Between the trimmed V and J ends, which lost 1 base and 6 bases, there was a span of 15 bases. CDR3 in DNA: TGTGCCAGCAGCTTAGGGGGGGGGGGATACCCTGAAGCTTTCTTT. Translation: CASSLGGGGYPEAFF.

To note about this clonotype: Possible read error: a much larger clone is one base away. The chain recombines TRBV7-2 with TRBJ2-1; the match to TRBD2 covers 9 bases. This CDR3 is 18 amino acids long. CDR1 and CDR2 from the germline V gene are SGHTA and FQGNSA. This chain's CDR3 is CASSLVGTASGKSNGQFF. The CDR3 region has the DNA TGTGCCAGCAGCTTAGTGGGTACGGCTAGCGGGAAGTCTAATGGGCAGTTCTTC. The whole variable domain, remainder taken from reference TRBV7-2 and TRBJ2-1, is GAGVSQSPSNKVTEKGKDVELRCDPISGHTALYWYRQSLGQGLEFLIYFQGNSAPDKSGLPSDRFSAERTGGSVSTLTIQRTQQEDSAVYLCASSLVGTASGKSNGQFFGPGTRLTVL.

This clonotype was recorded a few times. This chain links TRBV20-1 with TRBJ1-4; 10 nucleotides align to TRBD1. The germline gives CDR1 DFQATT, CDR2 SNEGSKA (reference sequence). J lost 7 bases, V lost 3 bases, and 5 bases had no gene match. The CDR3 spans 14 residues. This CDR3 is CSARDGTGVEKLFF. CDR3 in DNA: TGCAGTGCTAGGGACGGGACAGGGGTTGAAAAACTGTTTTTT.